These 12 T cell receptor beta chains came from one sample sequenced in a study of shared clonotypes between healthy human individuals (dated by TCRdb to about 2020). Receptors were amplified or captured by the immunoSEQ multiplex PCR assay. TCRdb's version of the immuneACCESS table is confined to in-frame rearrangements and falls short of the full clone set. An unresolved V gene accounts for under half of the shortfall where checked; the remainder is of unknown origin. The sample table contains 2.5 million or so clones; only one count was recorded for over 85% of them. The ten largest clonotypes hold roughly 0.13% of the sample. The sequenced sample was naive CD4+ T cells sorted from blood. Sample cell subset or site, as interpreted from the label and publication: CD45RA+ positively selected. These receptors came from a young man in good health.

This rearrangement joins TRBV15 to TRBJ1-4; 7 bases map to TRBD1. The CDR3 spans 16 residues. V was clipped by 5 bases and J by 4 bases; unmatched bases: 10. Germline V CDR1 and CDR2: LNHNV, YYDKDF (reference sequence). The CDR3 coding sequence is TGTGCCACCAGCCCTTTGCCGGGACAGAGTAATGAAAAACTGTTTTTT. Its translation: CATSPLPGQSNEKLFF.

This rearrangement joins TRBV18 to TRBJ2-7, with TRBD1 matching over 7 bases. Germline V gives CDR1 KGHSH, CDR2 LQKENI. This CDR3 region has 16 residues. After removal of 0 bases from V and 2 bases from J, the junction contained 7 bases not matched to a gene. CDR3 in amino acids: CASSPPISQGTYEQYF. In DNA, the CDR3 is TGTGCCAGCTCACCACCGATATCACAGGGGACCTACGAGCAGTACTTC. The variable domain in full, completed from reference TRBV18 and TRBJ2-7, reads NAGVMQNPRHLVRRRGQEARLRCSPMKGHSHVYWYRQLPEEGLKFMVYLQKENIIDESGMPKERFSAEFPKEGPSILRIQQVVRGDSAAYFCASSPPISQGTYEQYFGPGTRLTVT.

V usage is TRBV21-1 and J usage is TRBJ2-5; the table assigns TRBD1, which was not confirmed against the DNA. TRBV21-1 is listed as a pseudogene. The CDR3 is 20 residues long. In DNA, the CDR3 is TGTGCCAGCAGCACCCTATACCGGGACAGGGAAGGAGTGCCTAGGGAGACCCAGTACTTC. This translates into CASSTLYRDREGVPRETQYF.

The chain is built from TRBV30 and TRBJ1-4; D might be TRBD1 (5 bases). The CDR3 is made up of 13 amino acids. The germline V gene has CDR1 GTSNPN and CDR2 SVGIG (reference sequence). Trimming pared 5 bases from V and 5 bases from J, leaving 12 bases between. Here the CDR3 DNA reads TGTGCCTGGGCCGGGACGGGGAATGAAAAACTGTTTTTT. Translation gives CAWAGTGNEKLFF.

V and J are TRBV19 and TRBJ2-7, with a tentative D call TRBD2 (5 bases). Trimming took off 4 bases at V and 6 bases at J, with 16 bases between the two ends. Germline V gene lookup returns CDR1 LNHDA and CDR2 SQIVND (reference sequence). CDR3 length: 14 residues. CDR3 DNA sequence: TGTGCCAGTAGTACTAACCTCCAAGAGGGCGAGCAGTACTTC. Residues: CASSTNLQEGEQYF.

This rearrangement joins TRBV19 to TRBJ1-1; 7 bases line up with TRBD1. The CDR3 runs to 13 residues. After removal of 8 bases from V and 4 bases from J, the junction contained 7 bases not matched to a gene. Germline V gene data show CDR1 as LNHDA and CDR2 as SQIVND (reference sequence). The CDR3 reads CASFDRVGTEAFF. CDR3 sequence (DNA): TGTGCCAGTTTCGACAGGGTGGGCACTGAAGCTTTCTTT.

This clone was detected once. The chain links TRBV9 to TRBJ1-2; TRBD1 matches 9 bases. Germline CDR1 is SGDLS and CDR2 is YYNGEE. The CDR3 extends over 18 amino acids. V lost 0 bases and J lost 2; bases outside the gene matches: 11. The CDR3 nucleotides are TGTGCCAGCAGCGTAGGAAGATCCCAGACAGGGGGGAACTATGGCTACACCTTC. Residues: CASSVGRSQTGGNYGYTF.

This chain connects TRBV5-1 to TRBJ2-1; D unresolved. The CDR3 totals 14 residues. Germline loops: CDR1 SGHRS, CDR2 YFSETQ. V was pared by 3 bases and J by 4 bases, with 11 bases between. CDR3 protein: CASSYGQAYNEQFF. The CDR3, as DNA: TGCGCCAGCAGCTACGGGCAGGCTTACAATGAGCAGTTCTTC.

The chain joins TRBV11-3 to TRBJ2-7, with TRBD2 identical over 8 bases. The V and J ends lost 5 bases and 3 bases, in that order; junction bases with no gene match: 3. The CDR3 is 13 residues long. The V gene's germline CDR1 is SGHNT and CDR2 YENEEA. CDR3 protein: CASSAGLGYEQYF. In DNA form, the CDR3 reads TGTGCCAGCAGCGCGGGACTAGGCTACGAGCAGTACTTC. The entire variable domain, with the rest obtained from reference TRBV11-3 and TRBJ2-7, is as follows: EAGVVQSPRYKIIEKKQPVAFWCNPISGHNTLYWYLQNLGQGPELLIRYENEEAVDDSQLPKDRFSAERLKGVDSTLKIQPAELGDSAVYLCASSAGLGYEQYFGPGTRLTVT.

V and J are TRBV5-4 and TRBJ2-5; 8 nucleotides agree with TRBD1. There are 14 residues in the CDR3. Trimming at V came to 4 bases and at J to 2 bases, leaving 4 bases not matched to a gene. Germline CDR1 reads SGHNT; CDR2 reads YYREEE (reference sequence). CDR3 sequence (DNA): TGTGCCAGCAGCGACGGACAGGGACAAGAGACCCAGTACTTC. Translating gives CASSDGQGQETQYF.

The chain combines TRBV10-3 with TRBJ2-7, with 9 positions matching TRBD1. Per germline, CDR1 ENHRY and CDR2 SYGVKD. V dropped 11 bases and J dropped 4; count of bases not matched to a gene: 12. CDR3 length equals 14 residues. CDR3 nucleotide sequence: TGTGCCTCAAAACCGGGACAGGGTGTTTACGAGCAGTACTTC. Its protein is CASKPGQGVYEQYF.

The CDR3 region is CASSPLAVGTEAFF. CDR3 sequence (DNA): TGTGCCAGCAGCCCCCTTGCAGTGGGAACTGAAGCTTTCTTT. V and J are TRBV5-4 and TRBJ1-1, with D uncertain. The CDR3 consists of 14 residues. Trimming shortened V by 4 bases and J by 5 bases, and 15 bases separated the two germline ends. Germline loops: CDR1 SGHNT, CDR2 YYREEE (reference sequence). Using reference TRBV5-4 and TRBJ1-1 for the parts outside the CDR3, the full variable domain is ETGVTQSPTHLIKTRGQQVTLRCSSQSGHNTVSWYQQALGQGPQFIFQYYREEENGRGNFPPRFSGLQFPNYSSELNVNALELDDSALYLCASSPLAVGTEAFFGQGTRLTVV.